Included here is one T cell receptor (beta chain) sequence, with context. Antigen specificity is unknown. After removal of 7 bases from V and 0 bases from J, the junction contained 14 bases not matched to a gene. Germline lookup yields CDR1 SGHKS and CDR2 YYEKEE (reference sequence). The CDR3 is 17 residues long. The sample comes from a study of CD4 T cell repertoires in COVID-19. Points from the study as a whole: Sharing of several most expanded SARS-CoV-2-reactive clonotypes across memory subsets suggested intraclonal diversification. SARS-CoV and/or HKU1 spike cultures shared between 7 and 25% of SARS-CoV-2 clonotypes.

Data came from immunoSEQ multiplex PCR; TCRdb stores just in-frame clones and leaves some out. Among approximately 75,000 clones, approximately 83% were seen once, and the ten largest hold 0.45% to 0.6%. The memory T cells were sequenced right after ex vivo isolation, without culture. The material was CD4+ T cells from peripheral blood, obtained after recovery from COVID-19. The TCR was taken from a human donor who had COVID-19. The rearrangement uses TRBV5-5 and TRBJ1-2, with TRBD1 matching 8 bases. The CDR3 DNA follows: TGTGCCAGCGCCTCAACAGGGGGGGTCCCAGCTAACTATGGCTACACCTTC. Protein product: CASASTGGVPANYGYTF.